This TCR beta chain was sequenced during a study of Graves' ophthalmopathy and Graves' hyperthyroidism. Scientists amplified the TCR beta CDR3 regions from RNA transcripts. In the first round, RT-PCR was carried out with HTBI primers, and a multiplex PCR formed the second round. TCRdb reprocessed the multiplex PCR reads with MiXCR, giving one entry per CDR3 protein. Here the sample spans under 800,000 distinct CDR3 sequences, approximately 21% being singletons. This clonotype was detected ten times or more. Its matching antigen is unknown. The V segment lost 5 bases and the J segment 2 bases; nucleotides outside the gene matches: 8. CDR1 is MDHEN and CDR2 is SYDVKM in the germline V gene. The CDR3 spans 15 residues. No donor had other autoimmune disease, uncontrolled infection, pregnancy or lactation. As diagnostic evidence, clinical symptoms, serum thyroxine, TRAb, thyroid ultrasound and orbital computed tomography were relied upon.

General study results and limits: The blood repertoire also included most expanded thyroid clonotypes above 0.001 frequency. Ophthalmopathy and stable hyperthyroidism were discriminated by a 13-signature model, with over 85% sensitivity and approximately 81% specificity.

The clonotype comes from a woman aged 18-29 years with stable Graves' hyperthyroidism. Some clones in this sample may be carry-over from other donors' samples. Material for sequencing was peripheral blood. The V and J genes are TRBV28 and TRBJ2-7; 8 nucleotides match TRBD1. The DNA of the CDR3 is TGTGCCAGCAGTGTGACAGGACAGGGCCCCTACGAGCAGTACTTC. Its protein is CASSVTGQGPYEQYF.